These 17 T cell receptor beta chains were all obtained from the same sample, sequenced in a study of blood T cell repertoires in COVID-19. Assay: immunoSEQ multiplex PCR; the TCRdb copy retains only in-frame clones and omits some. The sample comprises some 240,000 clones, about nine tenths of which are singletons, and around 6% rests with the top ten. Sequencing was done on a sample of peripheral blood. The receptors shown here come from a man aged 55 to 70 who had recovered from COVID-19.

The rearrangement links TRBV6-1 to TRBJ2-5; TRBD2 might be the D (6 bases). Trimming stripped 4 bases from V and 0 bases from J, with 15 bases between. The CDR3 extends over 16 amino acids. Per the germline V gene, CDR1 is MNHNS and CDR2 is SASEGT. The CDR3 DNA reads as TGTGCCAGCAGTGCCCGCTTTCGGGGGAACCAAGAGACCCAGTACTTC. Encoded protein: CASSARFRGNQETQYF.

This sequence joins TRBV7-2 and TRBJ1-2; 8 bases map to TRBD1. This CDR3 contains 14 residues. V lost 5 bases and J lost 2; bases outside the gene matches: 4. CDR1 and CDR2 (germline): SGHTA, FQGNSA. CDR3: CASSQRTGNYGYTF. The CDR3 nucleotides read TGTGCCAGCAGCCAACGGACAGGGAACTATGGCTACACCTTC. The whole variable domain, filled in from reference TRBV7-2 and TRBJ1-2, reads GAGVSQSPSNKVTEKGKDVELRCDPISGHTALYWYRQSLGQGLEFLIYFQGNSAPDKSGLPSDRFSAERTGGSVSTLTIQRTQQEDSAVYLCASSQRTGNYGYTFGSGTRLTVV.

The rearrangement uses TRBV7-9 and TRBJ2-1, with TRBD2 matching 13 bases. J gave up 6 bases and V 1 base, and 0 bases lay outside the gene matches. Per the germline V gene, CDR1 is SEHNR and CDR2 is FQNEAQ (reference sequence). This CDR3 is built from 15 residues. CDR3 nucleotide sequence: TGTGCCAGCAGCTTAGGGACTAGCGGGAGCAATGAGCAGTTCTTC. This codes for CASSLGTSGSNEQFF.

The gene calls are TRBV4-1 and TRBJ2-3; D perhaps matches TRBD1 (5 bases). The V end was cut by 3 bases, the J end by 3 bases, with 7 bases between. This CDR3 is 13 amino acids long. The V gene's germline CDR1 is MGHRA and CDR2 YSYEKL. CDR3: CASSQAGTDTQYF. The CDR3 DNA is TGCGCCAGCAGCCAGGCAGGGACAGATACGCAGTATTTT.

V is TRBV19 and J is TRBJ1-5, with 7 bases aligning to TRBD1. Germline loops: CDR1 LNHDA, CDR2 SQIVND (reference sequence). CDR3 length: 14 amino acids. V gave up 6 bases and J gave up 7 bases; unmatched junction bases: 9. CDR3 loop: CASRRQGKGQPQHF. CDR3 coding DNA: TGTGCCAGTAGGAGACAGGGAAAGGGACAGCCCCAGCATTTT.

This sequence joins TRBV9 and TRBJ1-1, with 8 bases matching TRBD1. The germline CDR1 and CDR2 sequences are SGDLS and YYNGEE. CDR3 length equals 14 residues. The J segment lost 1 base and the V segment lost 1 base, leaving 0 bases of the junction unmatched. Written as DNA, the CDR3 is TGTGCCAGCAGCGTACAGGGGGCGAACACTGAAGCTTTCTTT. Translation gives CASSVQGANTEAFF.

The chain joins TRBV15 to TRBJ2-7; 9 bases match TRBD1. CDR3 length equals 15 residues. J lost 1 base, V lost 1 base, and 2 bases had no gene match. Germline loops: CDR1 LNHNV, CDR2 YYDKDF (reference sequence). The CDR3 spells CATSRGGQGSYEQYF. The DNA for the CDR3 is TGTGCCACCAGCAGAGGGGGACAGGGATCCTACGAGCAGTACTTC. Full variable domain (outside the CDR3, taken from reference TRBV15 and TRBJ2-7): DAMVIQNPRYQVTQFGKPVTLSCSQTLNHNVMYWYQQKSSQAPKLLFHYYDKDFNNEADTPDNFQSRRPNTSFCFLDIRSPGLGDTAMYLCATSRGGQGSYEQYFGPGTRLTVT.

The chain combines TRBV11-1 with TRBJ2-7, with a tentative D call TRBD2 (6 bases). Between the trimmed V and J ends, which lost 0 bases and 4 bases, there was a span of 13 bases. Germline CDR1 reads SGHAT; CDR2 reads FQDESV (reference sequence). The length of the CDR3 is 15 residues. This CDR3 reads CASSLAHGGAYEQYF. The CDR3 coding sequence is TGTGCCAGCAGCTTAGCGCACGGGGGAGCATACGAGCAGTACTTC.

The V call is TRBV4-2, the J call TRBJ2-5, with TRBD1 as a possible D gene (7 bases). Deletions cut 1 base from V and 1 base from J, with 13 bases between. The CDR3 contains 16 residues. Germline V gene lookup returns CDR1 LGHNA and CDR2 YNFKEQ. The CDR3 protein is CASSQGGQGGQETQYF. The CDR3 nucleotides read TGTGCCAGCAGCCAAGGGGGGCAGGGGGGCCAAGAGACCCAGTACTTC.

This rearrangement joins TRBV7-3 to TRBJ1-2, with 9 positions matching TRBD1. Trimming at V came to 3 bases and at J to 6 bases, leaving 2 bases not matched to a gene. The CDR3 has 13 amino acids. CDR1 and CDR2 (germline): SGHTA, FQGTGA. CDR3 protein: CASSFGQGNGYTF. The CDR3 nucleotides read TGTGCCAGCAGCTTCGGACAGGGGAATGGCTACACCTTC.

This chain links TRBV5-1 with TRBJ2-2; 9 nucleotides align to TRBD1. After removal of 4 bases from V and 6 bases from J, the junction contained 13 bases not matched to a gene. This CDR3 spans 17 amino acids. Germline loops: CDR1 SGHRS, CDR2 YFSETQ. CDR3 sequence (DNA): TGCGCCAGCAGCGCCAACGCCGGGACAGGGACCTCCGGGGAGCTGTTTTTT. Its protein is CASSANAGTGTSGELFF.

This chain joins TRBV24-1 and TRBJ2-6; D ambiguous. Deletions cut 3 bases from V and 0 bases from J, with 5 bases between. The CDR3 covers 15 residues. CDR1 and CDR2 (germline): KGHDR, SFDVKD. The CDR3 DNA reads as TGTGCCACCAGTGATCCAGGCTCTGGGGCCAACGTCCTGACTTTC. Protein: CATSDPGSGANVLTF.

The chain employs TRBV10-2 and TRBJ1-6, with D possibly matching TRBD1 (6 bases). V was trimmed by 6 bases and J by 4 bases, leaving 13 bases between them. The CDR3 has 15 amino acids. Per the germline V gene, CDR1 is WSHSY and CDR2 is SAAADI. The CDR3 DNA sequence: TGCGCCAGCAGCCCACTACAGGGATATAATTCACCCCTCCACTTT. Protein sequence: CASSPLQGYNSPLHF.

The chain is built from TRBV5-1 and TRBJ2-5, with D perhaps TRBD1 (5 bases). This CDR3 is built from 13 residues. Deletions cut 7 bases from V and 3 bases from J, with 13 bases between. The V gene's germline CDR1 is SGHRS and CDR2 YFSETQ. The CDR3 nucleotides read TGCGCCAGCCAACAGAACAGGAAAGAGACCCAGTACTTC. Protein: CASQQNRKETQYF.

The chain employs TRBV5-4 and TRBJ2-1; TRBD1 might be the D (6 bases). The length of the CDR3 is 17 residues. V lost 2 bases to trimming and J lost 2 bases, with 17 bases between them. Germline assignment: CDR1 SGHNT and CDR2 YYREEE (reference sequence). Here the CDR3 reads CASSFWSGTNTYNEQFF. DNA for the CDR3: TGTGCCAGCAGCTTTTGGTCCGGGACAAATACCTACAATGAGCAGTTCTTC.

This rearrangement joins TRBV28 to TRBJ2-2; 10 nucleotides agree with TRBD2. Trimming removed 7 bases from V and 7 bases from J; junction bases left unmatched: 6. Germline CDR1 reads MDHEN; CDR2 reads SYDVKM. The CDR3 has 14 amino acids. The CDR3 loop is CASTLAGVVGELFF. The CDR3 nucleotides are TGTGCCAGCACCCTAGCGGGAGTGGTCGGGGAGCTGTTTTTT.

This clone came up a few times. The rearrangement uses TRBV19 and TRBJ2-7, with a tentative D call TRBD1 (5 bases). This CDR3 is 13 amino acids long. Trimming took 2 bases from V and 1 from J, leaving 6 bases between them. Per the germline V gene, CDR1 is LNHDA and CDR2 is SQIVND (reference sequence). The DNA of the CDR3 is TGTGCCAGTAGTATAAAGGGGTCCTACGAGCAGTACTTC. Translated: CASSIKGSYEQYF.